These T cell receptor beta chains were read from a single sample in a study of OX40 agonist ivuxolimab in advanced cancers. Assay used: immunoSEQ multiplex PCR; TCRdb lists only in-frame clones, some missing. The sample lists approximately 74,000 clones, around 83% occurring once. Sequencing used CD4+ or CD8+ T cells sorted from blood, obtained in a trial of the OX40 agonist ivuxolimab. The receptor set was obtained from an adult with an advanced solid tumor such as melanoma, head and neck, liver or kidney cancer. CDR3s include the opening cysteine and the closing phenylalanine or tryptophan. Each record gives: clone size, CDR3 length, V gene, J gene, D gene, CDR3 DNA, CDR3 protein. The D gene is left open where the match is weak. Size is omitted from some rows. Given values are once, few, many or a class for expanded clones.

clone_size: .
cdr3_length: 13
v_call: TRBV7-9
j_call: TRBJ1-1
d_call: .
cdr3_nt: TGTGCCAGCAGCTTCAGGGGGAACACTGAAGCTTTCTTT
cdr3_aa: CASSFRGNTEAFF

clone_size: .
cdr3_length: 15
v_call: TRBV2
j_call: TRBJ2-5
d_call: TRBD2
cdr3_nt: TGTGCCAGCAGTGAGCTAGCGGGGTTTCAAGAGACCCAGTACTTC
cdr3_aa: CASSELAGFQETQYF

clone_size: .
cdr3_length: 15
v_call: TRBV29-1
j_call: TRBJ2-3
d_call: TRBD2
cdr3_nt: TGCAGCACAGGGTCTAGAGCGGGGGGCCCAGATACGCAGTATTTT
cdr3_aa: CSTGSRAGGPDTQYF

clone_size: .
cdr3_length: 15
v_call: TRBV2
j_call: TRBJ2-5
d_call: TRBD2
cdr3_nt: TGTGCCAGCAGTGAAACTAGCGGGAGGGGAGAGACCCAGTACTTC
cdr3_aa: CASSETSGRGETQYF

clone_size: .
cdr3_length: 15
v_call: TRBV6-6
j_call: TRBJ2-7
d_call: TRBD1
cdr3_nt: TGTGCCAGCAGTCCGCGGGACAGGGGGTCCCACGAGCAGTACTTC
cdr3_aa: CASSPRDRGSHEQYF

clone_size: .
cdr3_length: 13
v_call: TRBV2
j_call: TRBJ1-4
d_call: .
cdr3_nt: TGTGCCAGCAGTGGGCGGGCTAATGAAAAACTGTTTTTT
cdr3_aa: CASSGRANEKLFF

clone_size: .
cdr3_length: 13
v_call: TRBV7-8
j_call: TRBJ2-7
d_call: .
cdr3_nt: TGTGCCAGCAGTTTCCCTTCCGGCTACGAGCAGTACTTC
cdr3_aa: CASSFPSGYEQYF

clone_size: .
cdr3_length: 17
v_call: TRBV4-1
j_call: TRBJ2-5
d_call: TRBD1
cdr3_nt: TGCGCCAGCAGCCAAGGAGCGGCGACAGGGGGCTTGGAGACCCAGTACTTC
cdr3_aa: CASSQGAATGGLETQYF

clone_size: once
cdr3_length: 18
v_call: TRBV12-1
j_call: TRBJ2-5
d_call: .
cdr3_nt: TGTGCCAGCACCGGATTCGGGGGGGGAAGGTTCGGAAAAGAGACCCAGTACTTC
cdr3_aa: CASTGFGGGRFGKETQYF

clone_size: .
cdr3_length: 15
v_call: TRBV6-1
j_call: TRBJ1-5
d_call: .
cdr3_nt: TGTGCCAGCAGTGTGGGCCAGGGGAGGTATCAGCCCCAGCATTTT
cdr3_aa: CASSVGQGRYQPQHF

clone_size: few
cdr3_length: 16
v_call: TRBV5-1
j_call: TRBJ1-2
d_call: .
cdr3_nt: TGCGCCAGCAGCTTGGATGTCTCCACGGGCCCCTATGGCTACACCTTC
cdr3_aa: CASSLDVSTGPYGYTF

clone_size: .
cdr3_length: 14
v_call: TRBV27
j_call: TRBJ2-5
d_call: .
cdr3_nt: TGTGCCTTACCCGGTACTAGAAGGCAAGAGACCCAGTACTTC
cdr3_aa: CALPGTRRQETQYF

clone_size: .
cdr3_length: 15
v_call: TRBV28
j_call: TRBJ1-5
d_call: .
cdr3_nt: TGTGCCAGCAGTTTATGGAGCCGGGATAATCAGCCCCAGCATTTT
cdr3_aa: CASSLWSRDNQPQHF

clone_size: once
cdr3_length: 15
v_call: TRBV5-1
j_call: TRBJ2-3
d_call: .
cdr3_nt: TGCGCCAGCAGGGTAGATTCGGACAGCCAGCCGGATCGGTATTTT
cdr3_aa: CASRVDSDSQPDRYF

clone_size: .
cdr3_length: 15
v_call: TRBV27
j_call: TRBJ2-7
d_call: TRBD2
cdr3_nt: TGTGCCAGCAGTCGAGGGACTAGCGGGAGATGGGAGCAGTACTTC
cdr3_aa: CASSRGTSGRWEQYF

clone_size: .
cdr3_length: 14
v_call: TRBV7-3
j_call: TRBJ2-3
d_call: TRBD1
cdr3_nt: TGTGCCAGCAGCTTAGGGACAGGCACAGATACGCAGTATTTT
cdr3_aa: CASSLGTGTDTQYF

clone_size: .
cdr3_length: 14
v_call: TRBV2
j_call: TRBJ2-1
d_call: TRBD2
cdr3_nt: TGTGCCAGCAGTCCCGGGACTAGCCACAATGAGCAGTTCTTC
cdr3_aa: CASSPGTSHNEQFF

clone_size: few
cdr3_length: 16
v_call: TRBV19
j_call: TRBJ1-3
d_call: TRBD1
cdr3_nt: TGTGCCAGTAGAAAGATGGGACAGCTCTCTGGAAACACCATATATTTT
cdr3_aa: CASRKMGQLSGNTIYF

clone_size: .
cdr3_length: 15
v_call: TRBV5-1
j_call: TRBJ2-2
d_call: .
cdr3_nt: TGCGCCAGCAGATATAAAGAACCCAACACCGGGGAGCTGTTTTTT
cdr3_aa: CASRYKEPNTGELFF

clone_size: .
cdr3_length: 12
v_call: TRBV6-1
j_call: TRBJ2-3
d_call: .
cdr3_nt: TGTGCCAGCAGCGGGAGCACAGATACGCAGTATTTT
cdr3_aa: CASSGSTDTQYF

clone_size: .
cdr3_length: 16
v_call: TRBV6-1
j_call: TRBJ2-1
d_call: .
cdr3_nt: TGTGCCAGCAGTGAATTCGAGAGGGCAACCTACAATGAGCAGTTCTTC
cdr3_aa: CASSEFERATYNEQFF

clone_size: .
cdr3_length: 14
v_call: TRBV28
j_call: TRBJ1-3
d_call: .
cdr3_nt: TGTGCCAGCAGTCGGGGGGGATCAGGAAACACCATATATTTT
cdr3_aa: CASSRGGSGNTIYF

clone_size: .
cdr3_length: 14
v_call: TRBV6-1
j_call: TRBJ2-5
d_call: TRBD2
cdr3_nt: TGTGCCAGCAATCTACTAGCGGGTCAAGAGACCCAGTACTTC
cdr3_aa: CASNLLAGQETQYF

clone_size: .
cdr3_length: 14
v_call: TRBV5-1
j_call: TRBJ2-7
d_call: TRBD1
cdr3_nt: TGCGCCAGCAGCTTACAGGGGGCTCAGTACGAGCAGTACTTC
cdr3_aa: CASSLQGAQYEQYF

clone_size: .
cdr3_length: 14
v_call: TRBV28
j_call: TRBJ2-5
d_call: .
cdr3_nt: TGTGCCAGCAGCCTCCGGGACCGGCTAGGGACCCAGTACTTC
cdr3_aa: CASSLRDRLGTQYF

clone_size: few
cdr3_length: 13
v_call: TRBV7-9
j_call: TRBJ1-2
d_call: .
cdr3_nt: TGTGCCAGCAGCTTACAGTCAACCTATGGCTACACCTTC
cdr3_aa: CASSLQSTYGYTF

clone_size: .
cdr3_length: 13
v_call: TRBV6-1
j_call: TRBJ1-5
d_call: .
cdr3_nt: TGTGCCAGCAGCCTGGTCGACAATCAGCCCCAGCATTTT
cdr3_aa: CASSLVDNQPQHF

clone_size: .
cdr3_length: 15
v_call: TRBV5-1
j_call: TRBJ2-5
d_call: TRBD1
cdr3_nt: TGCGCCAGCAGCTTTACAGGGGGATGGGAAGAGACCCAGTACTTC
cdr3_aa: CASSFTGGWEETQYF

clone_size: .
cdr3_length: 15
v_call: TRBV5-1
j_call: TRBJ2-7
d_call: .
cdr3_nt: TGCGCCAGCAGCTTGGAAGTACGCCCCAGCTACGAGCAGTACTTC
cdr3_aa: CASSLEVRPSYEQYF

clone_size: .
cdr3_length: 13
v_call: TRBV29-1
j_call: TRBJ1-1
d_call: TRBD1
cdr3_nt: TGCAGCGCCGGACAGGGCCGGTCTGTTGAAGCTTTCTTT
cdr3_aa: CSAGQGRSVEAFF

clone_size: many
cdr3_length: 19
v_call: TRBV10-2
j_call: TRBJ2-7
d_call: .
cdr3_nt: TGCGCCAGCAGTGAGTCGACTCAGACCGGGACGCTCTTGAGCTACGAGCAGTACTTC
cdr3_aa: CASSESTQTGTLLSYEQYF

clone_size: .
cdr3_length: 14
v_call: TRBV5-1
j_call: TRBJ1-3
d_call: .
cdr3_nt: TGCGCCAGCAGCAACTCAGCCTCTGGAAACACCATATATTTT
cdr3_aa: CASSNSASGNTIYF

clone_size: .
cdr3_length: 14
v_call: TRBV7-2
j_call: TRBJ2-5
d_call: TRBD2
cdr3_nt: TGTGCCAGCAGCCGGACTAGCGGGAGAGAGACCCAGTACTTC
cdr3_aa: CASSRTSGRETQYF

clone_size: .
cdr3_length: 17
v_call: TRBV10-3
j_call: TRBJ2-7
d_call: TRBD1
cdr3_nt: TGTGCCATCAGTAACTCCCTAGGACAGGGTAGCACCTACGAGCAGTACTTC
cdr3_aa: CAISNSLGQGSTYEQYF

clone_size: .
cdr3_length: 18
v_call: TRBV5-1
j_call: TRBJ2-7
d_call: TRBD2
cdr3_nt: TGCGCCAGCAGCCCCGGGCGACTAGCGGGCACGAGCTCCTACGAGCAGTACTTC
cdr3_aa: CASSPGRLAGTSSYEQYF

clone_size: .
cdr3_length: 14
v_call: TRBV6-5
j_call: TRBJ2-7
d_call: TRBD1
cdr3_nt: TGTGCCAGCACTGAAACAGGGGGAACCTACGAGCAGTACTTC
cdr3_aa: CASTETGGTYEQYF

clone_size: .
cdr3_length: 16
v_call: TRBV15
j_call: TRBJ1-2
d_call: TRBD1
cdr3_nt: TGTGCCACCAGCAACTCCAGGGGACAGGGCCACTATGGCTACACCTTC
cdr3_aa: CATSNSRGQGHYGYTF

clone_size: .
cdr3_length: 15
v_call: TRBV2
j_call: TRBJ2-3
d_call: TRBD2
cdr3_nt: TGTGCCAGCAGTATACAGCGGGGGAGCACAGATACGCAGTATTTT
cdr3_aa: CASSIQRGSTDTQYF

clone_size: .
cdr3_length: 14
v_call: TRBV2
j_call: TRBJ1-1
d_call: .
cdr3_nt: TGTGCCAGCAGTACAAGACAGATGAACACTGAAGCTTTCTTT
cdr3_aa: CASSTRQMNTEAFF

clone_size: .
cdr3_length: 18
v_call: TRBV6-1
j_call: TRBJ2-5
d_call: TRBD1
cdr3_nt: TGTGCCAGCAGTGAAGCTTTCGCCGGGACAGGGGGCGGAAAGACCCAGTACTTC
cdr3_aa: CASSEAFAGTGGGKTQYF

clone_size: .
cdr3_length: 14
v_call: TRBV6-6
j_call: TRBJ2-5
d_call: TRBD1
cdr3_nt: TGTGCCAGCAGAGAGAGTACAGGGGTAGAGACCCAGTACTTC
cdr3_aa: CASRESTGVETQYF

clone_size: .
cdr3_length: 14
v_call: TRBV5-1
j_call: TRBJ1-2
d_call: .
cdr3_nt: TGCGCCAGCAGCGCCGATTTTGGAGTAGATGGCTACACCTTC
cdr3_aa: CASSADFGVDGYTF

clone_size: .
cdr3_length: 13
v_call: TRBV29-1
j_call: TRBJ2-5
d_call: .
cdr3_nt: TGCAGCGTTGAGGGGACCCCCCAAGAGACCCAGTACTTC
cdr3_aa: CSVEGTPQETQYF

clone_size: .
cdr3_length: 15
v_call: TRBV27
j_call: TRBJ2-5
d_call: .
cdr3_nt: TGTGCCAGCAGTACCCAACAGGGAGGTGTGAATGCCCAGTACTTC
cdr3_aa: CASSTQQGGVNAQYF

clone_size: .
cdr3_length: 16
v_call: TRBV5-1
j_call: TRBJ2-7
d_call: .
cdr3_nt: TGCGCCAGCAGCTCGGGGGGCGTTAGGGGCTCCTACGAGCAGTACTTC
cdr3_aa: CASSSGGVRGSYEQYF

clone_size: .
cdr3_length: 16
v_call: TRBV2
j_call: TRBJ1-1
d_call: TRBD1
cdr3_nt: TGTGCCAGCAGCCCCGGGACAGGGAGTGGGAACACTGAAGCTTTCTTT
cdr3_aa: CASSPGTGSGNTEAFF

clone_size: .
cdr3_length: 13
v_call: TRBV29-1
j_call: TRBJ2-4
d_call: .
cdr3_nt: TGCAGCGCCCGGTGGGCAGGGGGGGACATTCAGTACTTC
cdr3_aa: CSARWAGGDIQYF

clone_size: medium-sized
cdr3_length: 16
v_call: TRBV7-9
j_call: TRBJ1-6
d_call: TRBD1
cdr3_nt: TGTGCCAGCAGCTCATTTGGACAGGGAGATAATTCACCCCTCCACTTT
cdr3_aa: CASSSFGQGDNSPLHF

clone_size: .
cdr3_length: 17
v_call: TRBV28
j_call: TRBJ1-5
d_call: .
cdr3_nt: TGTGCCAGCAGTTTGGAGGCCACCAGGGTTGGGCGTCAGCCCCAGCATTTT
cdr3_aa: CASSLEATRVGRQPQHF

clone_size: .
cdr3_length: 14
v_call: TRBV6-5
j_call: TRBJ2-1
d_call: .
cdr3_nt: TGTGCCAGCAGCTACACAGACAGTTACAATGAGCAGTTCTTC
cdr3_aa: CASSYTDSYNEQFF

clone_size: .
cdr3_length: 14
v_call: TRBV29-1
j_call: TRBJ2-5
d_call: .
cdr3_nt: TGCAGCGCCGAAGGAGGGAGCTGGCGGGAGACCCAGTACTTC
cdr3_aa: CSAEGGSWRETQYF

clone_size: .
cdr3_length: 11
v_call: TRBV29-1
j_call: TRBJ1-1
d_call: .
cdr3_nt: TGCAGCGGAACCGAGAACACTGAAGCTTTCTTT
cdr3_aa: CSGTENTEAFF

clone_size: .
cdr3_length: 13
v_call: TRBV5-1
j_call: TRBJ1-6
d_call: .
cdr3_nt: TGCGCCAGCAGCTTGCGGGACGACTCACCCCTCCACTTT
cdr3_aa: CASSLRDDSPLHF

clone_size: .
cdr3_length: 11
v_call: TRBV20-1
j_call: TRBJ2-1
d_call: .
cdr3_nt: TGCAGTGCTAGTAAAAACAATGAGCAGTTCTTC
cdr3_aa: CSASKNNEQFF

clone_size: .
cdr3_length: 15
v_call: TRBV2
j_call: TRBJ1-4
d_call: .
cdr3_nt: TGTGCCAGCAGTGGGCAGGGAGCTGGTAATGAAAAACTGTTTTTT
cdr3_aa: CASSGQGAGNEKLFF